These 6 T cell receptor beta chains came from one sample sequenced in a study of early T cells in non-severe SARS-CoV-2 infection. TCRdb redid the calling of the 5' RACE reads with MiXCR, one entry per CDR3 protein. The data show tens of thousands of distinct CDR3 sequences, 6% to 8% seen once. Sequenced here: whole blood, sampled at baseline. Receptor source: an adult who was a healthcare worker with PCR-confirmed SARS-CoV-2 infection or an uninfected control (not recorded which).

This clonotype was seen only a few times. The V gene is TRBV10-1, the J gene TRBJ1-1; maybe TRBD1 (5 bases). Germline lookup yields CDR1 WNHNN and CDR2 SYGVQD (reference sequence). V lost 4 bases and J lost 3, with 15 bases in between. This CDR3 is built from 15 residues. The CDR3 DNA reads TGCGCCAGCAGTGCAACTCAGGGCAGTCACACTGAAGCTTTCTTT. Translating gives CASSATQGSHTEAFF.

The chain recombines TRBV30 with TRBJ2-1; maybe TRBD2 (6 bases). V lost 7 bases and J 5 bases, leaving 15 bases between the germline ends. CDR3 size: 13 residues. CDR1 and CDR2 from the germline V gene are GTSNPN and SVGIG (reference sequence). CDR3 DNA sequence: TGTGCCTCCCCGTTTAGGGAGGACAATGAGCAGTTCTTC. Translating it yields CASPFREDNEQFF.

In its sample, this clonotype was seen many times. The chain carries TRBV12-3 or TRBV12-4 and TRBJ2-1, with 8 nucleotides matching TRBD2. With V trimmed by 5 bases and J by 3 bases, 9 bases remained unmatched. This CDR3 comprises 16 residues. The CDR3 loop is CASSPLLAGLYNEQFF. Written as DNA, the CDR3 is TGTGCCAGCAGTCCGCTCTTAGCGGGGCTCTACAATGAGCAGTTCTTC.

The sample holds a few counts of this clonotype. The gene calls are TRBV20-1 and TRBJ1-6, with D unclear. The germline V and J ends were trimmed by 3 bases and 14 bases, with 11 bases remaining between them. Germline lookup yields CDR1 DFQATT and CDR2 SNEGSKA (reference sequence). This CDR3 has 11 amino acids. The CDR3: CSASTSLSLHF. CDR3 nucleotide sequence: TGCAGTGCTAGTACATCTTTATCCCTCCACTTT.

This clonotype was seen ten or more times. For the CDR3, the DNA is TGTGCCAGCAGTCCATCCCGACAGGGCGGTCACGGGGAGCTGTTTTTT. It encodes CASSPSRQGGHGELFF. The chain recombines TRBV28 with TRBJ2-2; 7 bases fit TRBD1. The V segment lost 5 bases and the J segment 7 bases; nucleotides outside the gene matches: 13. The germline gives CDR1 MDHEN, CDR2 SYDVKM. The CDR3 extends over 16 amino acids.

This clonotype has a handful of counts. The V gene is TRBV12-3 or TRBV12-4, the J gene TRBJ1-4; no clear D gene. The CDR3 covers 11 residues. V was pared by 8 bases and J by 7 bases, with 8 bases between. CDR3 sequence (DNA): TGTGCCAGCTTAATAAGTGAAAAACTGTTTTTT. It specifies CASLISEKLFF.